This TCR beta chain appears in the sequencing data of a study of blood T cell repertoires in COVID-19. Study summary: The United States, Italy and Spain supplied acute and convalescent COVID-19 samples. T cells, B-cell-depleted T cells, or PBMCs provided the cDNA or gDNA that served as material.

Germline CDR1 and CDR2: SGDLS and YYNGEE. There are 12 residues in the CDR3. Losses at the gene ends were 10 bases for V and 0 bases for J; bases not matched to a gene: 3. The authors' processing: Estimation of nucleated cell counts was performed using reference gene primer amplification. Sequenced by immunoSEQ multiplex PCR; TCRdb stores in-frame clones only, minus some. V and J calls plus clone size are reproduced from that table; the DNA served to infer D and trimming. The sample includes 84,000 or so clones, 85% to 95% of them seen just once. The specimen sequenced was peripheral blood. The genes are TRBV9 and TRBJ1-2; 7 bases match TRBD1. This sequence was found in a woman aged 55 to 70 with active COVID-19. CDR3: CAPGQANYGYTF. CDR3 DNA sequence: TGTGCCCCCGGACAGGCTAACTATGGCTACACCTTC.